Presented here are 14 T cell receptor beta chains from one specimen sequenced in a study of shared clonotypes between healthy human individuals. The method was immunoSEQ multiplex PCR; TCRdb's version includes in-frame clones alone and lacks a portion of them. This table has roughly 2.5 million clones, around 90% appearing once. Sequencing was done on a sample of naive CD4+ T cells sorted from blood. Subset indicated: CD45RA+ positively selected. Source of these receptors: a man in his late teens or twenties in good health.

The chain combines TRBV7-9 with TRBJ1-5; no clear D. V was cut by 0 bases and J by 10 bases, with 10 bases left in between. Germline lookup yields CDR1 SEHNR and CDR2 FQNEAQ (reference sequence). The CDR3 extends over 13 amino acids. CDR3 bases: TGTGCCAGCAGCTTAGCCGAACCTCACCCCCAGCATTTT. It yields the protein CASSLAEPHPQHF.

In the case of this clone: Other DNA sequences in this specimen translate into the identical CDR3. The chain employs TRBV7-9 and TRBJ2-3, with D maybe TRBD2 (6 bases). V was trimmed by 8 bases and J by 3 bases, leaving 18 bases between them. The CDR3 runs to 15 residues. In germline, CDR1 is SEHNR, CDR2 FQNEAQ (reference sequence). DNA of the CDR3: TGTGCCAGCGTAAGGAGGGGAGAGGCTACAGATACGCAGTATTTT. This translates into CASVRRGEATDTQYF.

The J gene is TRBJ1-2, the V gene TRBV19, with D perhaps matching TRBD1 (5 bases). The germline V and J ends were trimmed by 1 base and 5 bases, with 20 bases remaining between them. Germline CDR1 reads LNHDA; CDR2 reads SQIVND (reference sequence). There are 17 residues in the CDR3. The CDR3 sequence is CASSIAHRTIGLYGYTF. The CDR3 DNA reads TGTGCCAGTAGTATAGCTCACAGGACCATCGGCCTATATGGCTACACCTTC.

This clone was counted only a few times. The gene calls are TRBV10-3 and TRBJ1-2; D not resolved. The CDR3 is made up of 12 amino acids. Germline CDR1 ENHRY, CDR2 SYGVKD. V lost 2 bases to trimming and J lost 8 bases, with 9 bases between them. Here the CDR3 reads CAISEPRGGYTF. The CDR3 region has the DNA TGTGCCATCAGTGAGCCCCGGGGAGGCTACACCTTC.

The chain joins TRBV25-1 to TRBJ2-2; no clear D. V gave up 3 bases and J gave up 4 bases, with 9 bases separating them. CDR3 size: 14 residues. The V gene's germline CDR1 is MGHDK and CDR2 SYGVNS. The CDR3 region is CASSDTGGTGELFF. The CDR3 DNA is TGTGCCAGCAGTGATACGGGCGGCACCGGGGAGCTGTTTTTT. The full variable domain, in which reference TRBV25-1 and TRBJ2-2 provide the parts outside the CDR3, is EADIYQTPRYLVIGTGKKITLECSQTMGHDKMYWYQQDPGMELHLIHYSYGVNSTEKGDLSSESTVSRIRTEHFPLTLESARPSHTSQYLCASSDTGGTGELFFGEGSRLTVL.

The rearrangement joins TRBV28 to TRBJ1-2; the D is unclear. CDR1 is MDHEN, CDR2 SYDVKM, per germline. This CDR3 spans 14 amino acids. Trimming pared 3 bases from V and 0 bases from J, leaving 8 bases between. CDR3 sequence: CASSFNPANYGYTF. For the CDR3, the DNA is TGTGCCAGCAGTTTTAATCCAGCTAACTATGGCTACACCTTC.

The chain is built from TRBV7-9 and TRBJ2-3; D remains unclear. V was trimmed by 0 bases and J by 2 bases, leaving 12 bases between them. The CDR3 extends over 16 amino acids. The germline V gene has CDR1 SEHNR and CDR2 FQNEAQ (reference sequence). The CDR3 DNA follows: TGTGCCAGCAGCTTAGCAAGGCCAGCCGCCACAGATACGCAGTATTTT. Protein product: CASSLARPAATDTQYF.

V is TRBV21-1 and J is TRBJ2-6; the table names TRBD1, a call not compared with the DNA. TRBV21-1 is an annotated pseudogene. This CDR3 contains 19 residues. The CDR3 loop is CASSLSGQGARENANVLTF. The CDR3 DNA reads as TGTGCCAGCAGCCTCTCGGGACAGGGGGCGAGAGAAAACGCCAACGTCCTGACTTTC.

The CDR3 nucleotides read TGTGCCATCAGTGACAAGAGCGGGGGGTTCAGTTACGAGCAGTACTTC. Translating it yields CAISDKSGGFSYEQYF. The genes are TRBV10-3 and TRBJ2-7; 9 nucleotides agree with TRBD2. Germline V gene lookup returns CDR1 ENHRY and CDR2 SYGVKD. The CDR3 sequence is 16 residues long. The V gene end was trimmed by 3 bases and the J gene end by 4 bases; junction bases not matched to a gene: 10.

V and J are TRBV6-1 and TRBJ1-1; no reliable D call. Trimming removed 4 bases at V and 6 bases at J, with 6 bases between. This CDR3 has 11 amino acids. The V gene's germline CDR1 is MNHNS and CDR2 SASEGT. The CDR3 loop reads CASSVLAEAFF. The CDR3 nucleotides read TGTGCCAGCAGTGTTTTGGCTGAAGCTTTCTTT.

V is TRBV6-5 and J is TRBJ2-3; 10 bases align to TRBD2. CDR3 length: 13 amino acids. The V gene end was trimmed by 11 bases and the J gene end by 3 bases; junction bases not matched to a gene: 5. In germline, CDR1 is MNHEY, CDR2 SVGAGI. DNA of the CDR3: TGTGCCTCCACGGGACTAGCGACAGATACGCAGTATTTT. Encoded protein: CASTGLATDTQYF.

This chain joins TRBV6-7 and TRBJ1-5, with D unresolved. TRBV6-7 has ORF status, its function being uncertain. V was clipped by 0 bases and J by 6 bases, with 9 bases between them. The CDR3 is made up of 14 amino acids. CDR3 protein: CASSYSWVSQPQHF. CDR3 DNA sequence: TGTGCCAGCAGTTACTCATGGGTGTCTCAGCCCCAGCATTTT.

The rearrangement joins TRBV30 to TRBJ2-1; unclear D gene. The V gene lost 8 bases and the J gene lost 5 bases, with 19 bases spanning the gap. From germline, CDR1 is GTSNPN and CDR2 SVGIG (reference sequence). CDR3 length equals 14 residues. The CDR3 region is CARSLGNPNNEQFF. DNA of the CDR3: TGTGCCCGGTCCTTAGGAAACCCAAACAATGAGCAGTTCTTC. Full variable domain (missing parts from reference TRBV30 and TRBJ2-1): SQTIHQWPATLVQPVGSPLSLECTVEGTSNPNLYWYRQAAGRGLQLLFYSVGIGQISSEVPQNLSASRPQDRQFILSSKKLLLSDSGFYLCARSLGNPNNEQFFGPGTRLTVL.

CDR3 DNA: TGTGCCAGCTCGCCGACTAGCGGGACGGGAGATACGCAGTATTTT. It translates to CASSPTSGTGDTQYF. V and J are TRBV18 and TRBJ2-3, with 11 bases identical to TRBD2. Unmatched junction bases numbered 7, after V lost 6 bases and J lost 5 bases. CDR1 and CDR2 (germline): KGHSH, LQKENI. The CDR3 is 15 amino acids.